These 28 T cell receptor beta chains share one sample of origin, sequenced in a study of OX40 agonist ivuxolimab in advanced cancers. Repertoires were generated with immunoSEQ multiplex PCR, while TCRdb's copy carries only in-frame clones and drops some. The sample records about 49,000 clones, about 85% being singletons. The starting material was CD4+ or CD8+ T cells sorted from blood, obtained in a trial of the OX40 agonist ivuxolimab. The receptors were gathered from an adult with an advanced solid tumor such as melanoma, head and neck, liver or kidney cancer.

This clone qualifies as medium-sized. Additional DNA sequences in this sample encode the identical CDR3. The J gene is TRBJ2-7, the V gene TRBV5-1, with 9 bases fitting TRBD1. V lost 4 bases, J lost 4 bases, and 3 bases stayed unmatched. CDR1 is SGHRS and CDR2 is YFSETQ in the germline V gene. The CDR3 has 13 residues. The CDR3: CASSLDRGYEQYF. The CDR3 nucleotides read TGCGCCAGCAGCCTGGACAGGGGTTACGAGCAGTACTTC.

This chain joins TRBV18 and TRBJ2-3; a weak D match, TRBD2 (6 bases). Germline V gives CDR1 KGHSH, CDR2 LQKENI. The CDR3 loop spans 15 amino acids. Trimming removed 6 bases at V and 1 base at J, with 14 bases between. This CDR3 reads CASSPGGVGTDTQYF. Here the CDR3 DNA reads TGTGCCAGCTCCCCCGGCGGGGTAGGCACAGATACGCAGTATTTT.

V gene TRBV11-3 combines with J gene TRBJ2-3; D is unresolved. The V end lost 1 base, the J end lost 2 bases, and 10 bases lay between the germline ends. Germline V gives CDR1 SGHNT, CDR2 YENEEA. The CDR3 runs to 15 residues. As DNA, the CDR3 is TGTGCCAGCAGCTTAGGGCAGGCTACCACAGATACGCAGTATTTT. Its translation is CASSLGQATTDTQYF.

The CDR3 DNA follows: TGTGCCAGCAGTAACATAGTGGAGCAGTTCTTC. As protein: CASSNIVEQFF. This chain joins TRBV2 and TRBJ2-1; no definite D call. In germline, CDR1 is SNHLY, CDR2 FYNNEI. This CDR3 spans 11 amino acids. Trimming removed 5 bases at V and 10 bases at J, with 9 bases between.

The CDR3 protein is CASSLVELSGTDTQYF. CDR3 coding DNA: TGTGCCAGCAGCTTAGTCGAGTTAAGCGGCACAGATACGCAGTATTTT. This chain links TRBV7-9 with TRBJ2-3; D gene unclear. The CDR3 is 16 amino acids. Germline V gene sequence: CDR1 SEHNR, CDR2 FQNEAQ (reference sequence). Trimming left V 1 base short and J 1 base short, with 12 bases between.

The gene calls are TRBV27 and TRBJ2-3, with 8 bases fitting TRBD2. V gave up 5 bases and J gave up 0 bases; unmatched junction bases: 4. CDR1 MNHEY and CDR2 SMNVEV come from the germline V gene (reference sequence). This CDR3 has 15 residues. The chain's CDR3 is CASSLGLASTDTQYF. The CDR3 nucleotides read TGTGCCAGCAGTCTCGGACTAGCTAGCACAGATACGCAGTATTTT.

The V gene is TRBV5-3, the J gene TRBJ1-5; D might be TRBD1 (6 bases). TRBV5-3 counts as an open reading frame of uncertain function. V shed 10 bases and J shed 0 bases, with 14 bases lying between them. CDR3 length equals 14 residues. DNA for the CDR3: TGTGCCGGGGGGGACACAGATAGCAATCAGCCCCAGCATTTT. Amino acid sequence: CAGGDTDSNQPQHF.

The rearrangement joins TRBV5-4 to TRBJ2-3, with 7 bases matching TRBD2. The CDR3 sequence is 14 residues long. Trimming removed 1 base from V and 1 base from J; junction bases left unmatched: 0. CDR1 and CDR2 (germline): SGHNT, YYREEE (reference sequence). The DNA for the CDR3 is TGTGCCAGCAGCTTGCGGGGGGGCACAGATACGCAGTATTTT. Translated, it gives CASSLRGGTDTQYF.

This rearrangement joins TRBV18 to TRBJ2-3, with D possibly matching TRBD2 (6 bases). V was trimmed by 6 bases and J by 6 bases, leaving 19 bases between them. The CDR3 is made up of 15 amino acids. Germline V gene sequence: CDR1 KGHSH, CDR2 LQKENI. The CDR3 is CASSPPGLPADTQYF. The CDR3 bases are TGTGCCAGCTCGCCTCCTGGACTACCAGCGGATACGCAGTATTTT.

This clone was seen once. The rearrangement links TRBV5-1 to TRBJ2-7; weak D call: TRBD1 (6 bases). Germline V gives CDR1 SGHRS, CDR2 YFSETQ. The ends were cut back, 2 bases at V and 0 bases at J, with 18 bases in the middle. This CDR3 is built from 17 residues. CDR3 region: CASSFTRTALNSYEQYF. The DNA for the CDR3 is TGCGCCAGCAGCTTCACCAGGACAGCCCTCAACTCCTACGAGCAGTACTTC. Looking up the rest from reference TRBV5-1 and TRBJ2-7 gives the full variable domain: KAGVTQTPRYLIKTRGQQVTLSCSPISGHRSVSWYQQTPGQGLQFLFEYFSETQRNKGNFPGRFSGRQFSNSRSEMNVSTLELGDSALYLCASSFTRTALNSYEQYFGPGTRLTVT.

The V call is TRBV7-9, the J call TRBJ1-1; 8 nucleotides line up with TRBD1. This CDR3 contains 14 residues. The V gene's germline CDR1 is SEHNR and CDR2 FQNEAQ (reference sequence). V lost 5 bases and J lost 3; bases outside the gene matches: 5. CDR3 nucleotide sequence: TGTGCCAGCAGCGGACAGGGATGGGACACTGAAGCTTTCTTT. Translation gives CASSGQGWDTEAFF.

In this sample, this clone turned up a few times. V and J are TRBV6-1 and TRBJ2-1; 10 bases match TRBD2. Germline V gene sequence: CDR1 MNHNS, CDR2 SASEGT. The CDR3 totals 15 residues. With V trimmed by 3 bases and J by 7 bases, 6 bases remained unmatched. The CDR3, as DNA: TGTGCCAGCAGTGAGGTCTTAGCGGGGGGTAATGAGCAGTTCTTC. This sequence encodes CASSEVLAGGNEQFF.

The chain uses TRBV7-2 and TRBJ1-2; D not resolved. V dropped 7 bases and J dropped 7 bases, with 19 bases sitting between them. Germline values: CDR1 SGHTA, CDR2 FQGNSA. The CDR3 extends over 14 amino acids. The CDR3 protein is CASNPSGKGSGYTF. The CDR3 coding sequence is TGTGCCAGCAACCCCTCCGGAAAAGGCTCTGGCTACACCTTC.

In nucleotides, the CDR3 is TGTGCCAGCAGCTTAGATGGGCCAGGGGGCGGGGTCGGCTACACCTTC. Residues: CASSLDGPGGGVGYTF. The gene calls are TRBV11-2 and TRBJ1-2, with 8 bases that match TRBD1. From germline, CDR1 is SGHAT and CDR2 FQNNGV. The V segment lost 0 bases and the J segment 8 bases; nucleotides outside the gene matches: 11. This CDR3 is 16 amino acids long.

This chain links TRBV5-1 with TRBJ2-7, with 7 bases matching TRBD2. This CDR3 comprises 15 residues. The ends lost 0 bases at V and 0 bases at J; junction bases unmatched: 3. Per germline, CDR1 SGHRS and CDR2 YFSETQ. The CDR3 DNA is TGCGCCAGCAGCTTGGAGGGCGGGAGCTCCTACGAGCAGTACTTC. The encoded protein is CASSLEGGSSYEQYF.

The rearrangement joins TRBV7-2 to TRBJ2-3; D remains unclear. Trimming left V 5 bases short and J 1 base short, with 10 bases between. Germline V gene data show CDR1 as SGHTA and CDR2 as FQGNSA. This CDR3 region has 14 residues. The CDR3 sequence: CASSTYMGTDTQYF. CDR3 bases: TGTGCCAGCAGCACCTACATGGGCACAGATACGCAGTATTTT.

The chain is built from TRBV9 and TRBJ1-1; TRBD1 might be the D (6 bases). CDR3 size: 15 residues. The germline V gene has CDR1 SGDLS and CDR2 YYNGEE. Between the trimmed V and J ends, which lost 3 bases and 0 bases, there was a span of 12 bases. CDR3 nucleotide sequence: TGTGCCAGCAGCGCGGGACAAGGAATGAACACTGAAGCTTTCTTT. Protein: CASSAGQGMNTEAFF.

The chain has TRBV5-6 and TRBJ2-1; no definite D call. Trimming cost V 2 bases and J 0 bases, with 9 bases left between them. The CDR3 runs to 15 residues. Per germline, CDR1 SGHDT and CDR2 YYEEEE. The CDR3 protein is CASSFRVSSYNEQFF. CDR3 sequence (DNA): TGTGCCAGCAGCTTCCGCGTAAGCTCCTACAATGAGCAGTTCTTC. The variable domain in full, completed from reference TRBV5-6 and TRBJ2-1, reads DAGVTQSPTHLIKTRGQQVTLRCSPKSGHDTVSWYQQALGQGPQFIFQYYEEEERQRGNFPDRFSGHQFPNYSSELNVNALLLGDSALYLCASSFRVSSYNEQFFGPGTRLTVL.

The chain is built from TRBV28 and TRBJ1-2, with TRBD1 identical over 7 bases. The V gene end was trimmed by 7 bases and the J gene end by 2 bases; junction bases not matched to a gene: 7. The CDR3 sequence is 14 residues long. Germline CDR1 and CDR2: MDHEN and SYDVKM. The CDR3 region is CASKETGLNYGYTF. For the CDR3, the DNA is TGTGCCAGCAAGGAGACAGGGCTCAACTATGGCTACACCTTC.

This clone has only a few counts. The V gene is TRBV27, the J gene TRBJ1-5; perhaps TRBD1 as D (5 bases). CDR1 and CDR2 (germline): MNHEY, SMNVEV (reference sequence). The CDR3 is 14 residues long. With 1 base removed from V and 4 bases from J, the gap between germline ends came to 8 bases. The CDR3 sequence: CASSLYGANQPQHF. CDR3 DNA sequence: TGTGCCAGCAGTTTATATGGGGCGAATCAGCCCCAGCATTTT.

The rearrangement joins TRBV7-8 to TRBJ1-6; 8 positions agree with TRBD1. The CDR3 contains 16 residues. Germline CDR1 SGHVS, CDR2 FQNEAQ. J was trimmed by 7 bases and V by 10 bases; bases with no gene match: 15. The CDR3 sequence: CATHQRGQELNSPLHF. CDR3 DNA: TGTGCCACTCACCAGAGGGGACAGGAGTTAAATTCACCCCTCCACTTT.

The chain couples TRBV28 to TRBJ2-7; the D is unclear. Per the germline V gene, CDR1 is MDHEN and CDR2 is SYDVKM. Deletions cut 3 bases from V and 4 bases from J, with 10 bases between. The CDR3 contains 13 residues. The chain's CDR3 is CASSFNSRYEQYF. The DNA of the CDR3 is TGTGCCAGCAGTTTTAACAGTAGGTACGAGCAGTACTTC.

CDR3 region: CASSISGGADGELFF. The CDR3, as DNA: TGTGCCAGCAGCATTAGCGGGGGGGCAGACGGGGAGCTGTTTTTT. This chain uses TRBV9 with TRBJ2-2; 11 bases agree with TRBD2. Trimming removed 4 bases from V and 7 bases from J; junction bases left unmatched: 6. The CDR3 is made up of 15 amino acids. Germline lookup yields CDR1 SGDLS and CDR2 YYNGEE.

The chain's CDR3 is CASSLIGLAASTDTQYF. Here the CDR3 DNA reads TGTGCCAGCAGCTTAATTGGACTAGCGGCTAGCACAGATACGCAGTATTTT. The chain carries TRBV7-2 and TRBJ2-3; 10 bases are a match to TRBD2. Germline trimming cut 2 bases from V and 0 bases from J; bases unmatched to any gene: 5. The CDR3 contains 17 residues. CDR1 SGHTA and CDR2 FQGNSA come from the germline V gene. The full variable domain, completed using reference TRBV7-2 and TRBJ2-3, is GAGVSQSPSNKVTEKGKDVELRCDPISGHTALYWYRQSLGQGLEFLIYFQGNSAPDKSGLPSDRFSAERTGGSVSTLTIQRTQQEDSAVYLCASSLIGLAASTDTQYFGPGTRLTVL.

The V call is TRBV30, the J call TRBJ1-1, with D uncertain. V was shortened by 4 bases and J by 4 bases, with 19 bases between the two germline ends. There are 15 residues in the CDR3. The germline V gene has CDR1 GTSNPN and CDR2 SVGIG (reference sequence). The DNA of the CDR3 is TGTGCCTGGATCCGCGCCGGGATCTTGGGCACTGAAGCTTTCTTT. Amino acids: CAWIRAGILGTEAFF.

The chain combines TRBV28 with TRBJ2-7, with D perhaps assigned TRBD1 or TRBD2 (5 bases each). V gave up 5 bases and J gave up 2 bases, with 16 bases separating them. Germline CDR1 and CDR2: MDHEN and SYDVKM. The CDR3 is 15 amino acids. CDR3 protein: CASSQIVRGAYEQYF. For the CDR3, the DNA is TGTGCCAGCAGTCAGATCGTGAGGGGAGCCTACGAGCAGTACTTC.

The J gene is TRBJ1-2, the V gene TRBV27; D ambiguous. This CDR3 has 15 amino acids. V gave up 2 bases and J gave up 4 bases, with 14 bases separating them. Germline CDR1 reads MNHEY; CDR2 reads SMNVEV (reference sequence). The CDR3 DNA follows: TGTGCCAGCAGTTTAATTTCCGGATCTTTCTATGGCTACACCTTC. It translates to CASSLISGSFYGYTF.

The chain's CDR3 is CASRDSYSYNEQFF. The CDR3, as DNA: TGTGCCAGCAGGGACAGTTACAGCTACAATGAGCAGTTCTTC. The chain joins TRBV28 to TRBJ2-1, with D perhaps TRBD1 (6 bases). Trimming stripped 6 bases from V and 3 bases from J, with 12 bases between. There are 14 residues in the CDR3. Per the germline V gene, CDR1 is MDHEN and CDR2 is SYDVKM.